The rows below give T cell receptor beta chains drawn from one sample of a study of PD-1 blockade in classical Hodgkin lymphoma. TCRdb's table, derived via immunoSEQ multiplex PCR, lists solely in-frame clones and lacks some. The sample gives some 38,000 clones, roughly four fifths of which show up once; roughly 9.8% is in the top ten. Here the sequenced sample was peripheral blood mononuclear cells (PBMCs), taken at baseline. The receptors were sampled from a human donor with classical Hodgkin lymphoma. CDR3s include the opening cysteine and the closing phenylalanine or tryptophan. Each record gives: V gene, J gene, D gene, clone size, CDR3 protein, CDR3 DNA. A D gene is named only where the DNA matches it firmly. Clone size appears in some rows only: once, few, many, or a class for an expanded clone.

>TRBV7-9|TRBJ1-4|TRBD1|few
CASSTPGQINEKLFF
TGTGCCAGCAGCACCCCGGGACAGATTAATGAAAAACTGTTTTTT
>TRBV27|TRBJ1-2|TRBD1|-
CASSHHRGGGYTF
TGTGCCAGCAGTCACCACAGGGGGGGTGGCTACACCTTC
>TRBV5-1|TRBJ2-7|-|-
CASSLTYTGKVEQYF
TGCGCCAGCAGCTTGACTTATACAGGGAAGGTCGAGCAGTACTTC
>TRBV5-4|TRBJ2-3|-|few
CASSPRKAANQDTQYF
TGTGCCAGCAGTCCTCGGAAGGCAGCAAATCAAGATACGCAGTATTTT
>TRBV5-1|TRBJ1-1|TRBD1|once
CASSWDSLNTEAFF
TGCGCCAGCAGCTGGGACAGTTTGAACACTGAAGCTTTCTTT
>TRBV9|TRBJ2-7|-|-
CASSVAPGGQSSYEQYF
TGTGCCAGCAGCGTAGCCCCCGGGGGACAAAGCTCCTACGAGCAGTACTTC
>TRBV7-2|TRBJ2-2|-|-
CASSFGLAAGELFF
TGTGCCAGCAGCTTCGGCCTAGCCGCCGGGGAGCTGTTTTTT
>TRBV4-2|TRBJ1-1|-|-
CASSQSSWEEAFF
TGTGCCAGCAGCCAAAGTAGCTGGGAGGAAGCTTTCTTT
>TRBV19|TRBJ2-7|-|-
CASSREVFSVYYEQYF
TGTGCCAGTTCCCGAGAGGTTTTTAGCGTTTACTACGAGCAGTACTTC
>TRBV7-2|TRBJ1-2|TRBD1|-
CASSSGQGYGYTF
TGTGCCAGCAGCTCCGGACAGGGCTATGGCTACACCTTC
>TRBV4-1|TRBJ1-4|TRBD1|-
CASSQFHRGEEKLFF
TGCGCCAGCAGCCAGTTCCACAGGGGAGAGGAAAAACTGTTTTTT
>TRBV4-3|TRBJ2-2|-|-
CASSQDGSGPNTEELFF
TGCGCCAGCAGCCAAGATGGAAGCGGACCTAACACCGAGGAGCTGTTTTTT
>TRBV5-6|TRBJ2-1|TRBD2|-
CASSPRLAALLNEQFF
TGTGCCAGCAGCCCCAGACTAGCGGCGCTGTTGAATGAGCAGTTCTTC
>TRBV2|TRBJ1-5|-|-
CASSILRDNQPQHF
TGTGCCAGCAGTATTCTCCGGGACAATCAGCCCCAGCATTTT
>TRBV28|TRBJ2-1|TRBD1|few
CASRSRQGGNEQFF
TGTGCCAGCAGGTCCCGACAGGGCGGGAATGAGCAGTTCTTC
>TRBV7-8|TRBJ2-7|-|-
CASSSLRGPGEQYF
TGTGCCAGCAGCTCCCTCAGGGGTCCGGGGGAGCAGTACTTC
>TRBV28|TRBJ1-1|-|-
CASSPQGHTEAFF
TGTGCCAGCAGTCCACAGGGTCACACTGAAGCTTTCTTT
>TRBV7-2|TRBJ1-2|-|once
CASSFPVGYTF
TGTGCCAGCAGCTTTCCCGTTGGCTACACCTTC
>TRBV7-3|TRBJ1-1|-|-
CASSNRDNEAFF
TGTGCCAGCAGCAACCGGGACAATGAAGCTTTCTTT
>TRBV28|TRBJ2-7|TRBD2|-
CASSRGRDYHSGEQYF
TGTGCCAGCAGTCGCGGCCGGGACTACCACTCGGGCGAGCAGTACTTC
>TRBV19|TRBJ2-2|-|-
CASRRGGSDGELFF
TGTGCCAGTAGACGAGGAGGGAGTGACGGGGAGCTGTTTTTT
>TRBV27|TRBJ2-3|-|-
CASSWTVESTDTQYF
TGTGCCAGCAGTTGGACAGTGGAGAGCACAGATACGCAGTATTTT
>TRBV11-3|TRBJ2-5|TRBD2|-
CASSPGGGETQYF
TGTGCCAGCAGCCCGGGGGGGGGAGAGACCCAGTACTTC
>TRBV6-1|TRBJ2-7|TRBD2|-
CASSPYPGGSYEQYF
TGTGCCAGCAGCCCCTATCCGGGAGGGTCCTACGAGCAGTACTTC
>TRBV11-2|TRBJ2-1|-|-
CASSLWVDGSYNEQFF
TGTGCCAGCAGCTTATGGGTCGACGGCTCCTACAATGAGCAGTTCTTC
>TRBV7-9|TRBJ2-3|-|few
CASSPPIVGRIDTQYF
TGTGCCAGCAGCCCGCCCATAGTCGGGAGAATAGATACGCAGTATTTT
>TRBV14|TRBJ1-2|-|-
CASSPLVQGGYTF
TGTGCCAGCAGCCCGCTGGTTCAGGGCGGCTACACCTTC
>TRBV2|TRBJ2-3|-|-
CASSEEGLGTDTQYF
TGTGCCAGCAGTGAAGAGGGCCTGGGCACAGATACGCAGTATTTT
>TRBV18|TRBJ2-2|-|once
CASSPEDDGTGELFF
TGTGCCAGCTCACCGGAGGATGATGGTACCGGGGAGCTGTTTTTT
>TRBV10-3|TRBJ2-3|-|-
CAISEKGNADTQYF
TGTGCCATCAGTGAGAAGGGAAACGCAGATACGCAGTATTTT
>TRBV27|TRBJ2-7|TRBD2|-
CASSLSLAGLNYEQYF
TGTGCCAGCAGTTTATCGTTAGCGGGGCTGAACTACGAGCAGTACTTC
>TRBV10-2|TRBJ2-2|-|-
CASSEAVSKGNTGELFF
TGCGCCAGCAGTGAGGCGGTTTCAAAGGGGAACACCGGGGAGCTGTTTTTT
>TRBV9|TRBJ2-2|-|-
CASSVSGSLGTGELFF
TGTGCCAGCAGCGTAAGTGGCTCCCTCGGCACCGGGGAGCTGTTTTTT
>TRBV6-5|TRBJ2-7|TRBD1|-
CASSPDRVYEQYF
TGTGCCAGCAGCCCGGACAGGGTTTACGAGCAGTACTTC
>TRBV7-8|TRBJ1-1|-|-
CASSLVPYGVGTEAFF
TGTGCCAGCAGCTTAGTCCCGTATGGAGTTGGCACTGAAGCTTTCTTT
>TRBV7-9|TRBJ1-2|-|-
CASSLAEVGGYTF
TGTGCCAGCAGCTTAGCGGAGGTAGGAGGCTACACCTTC
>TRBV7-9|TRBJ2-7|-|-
CASSSRTLSYEQYF
TGTGCCAGCAGCTCTCGGACCCTCTCCTACGAGCAGTACTTC
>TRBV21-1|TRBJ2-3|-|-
CASSKAQKGQEITDTQYF
TGTGCCAGCAGCAAAGCTCAAAAGGGGCAGGAGATCACAGATACGCAGTATTTT
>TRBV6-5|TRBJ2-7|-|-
CASSYSVGRDYEQYF
TGTGCCAGCAGTTACTCAGTCGGCAGGGACTACGAGCAGTACTTC
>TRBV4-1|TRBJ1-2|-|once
CASSQAGYRVYGYTF
TGCGCCAGCAGCCAAGCGGGATACAGAGTCTATGGCTACACCTTC
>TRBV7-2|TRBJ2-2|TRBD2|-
CASSLGLEAGELFF
TGTGCCAGCAGCCTTGGACTAGAAGCCGGGGAGCTGTTTTTT
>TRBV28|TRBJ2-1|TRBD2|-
CASRVALTSVNEQFF
TGTGCCAGCCGAGTTGCCTTAACTAGCGTCAATGAGCAGTTCTTC
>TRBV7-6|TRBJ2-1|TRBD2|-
CASRESGGVYNEQFF
TGTGCCAGCAGGGAGAGCGGGGGGGTCTACAATGAGCAGTTCTTC
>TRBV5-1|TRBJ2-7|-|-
CASSLIRGAHQQYF
TGCGCCAGCAGCTTGATTCGGGGGGCGCATCAACAGTACTTC
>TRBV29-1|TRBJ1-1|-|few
CSVNMNTEAFF
TGCAGCGTCAATATGAACACTGAAGCTTTCTTT
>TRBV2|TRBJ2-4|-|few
CASSGERAAKNIQYF
TGTGCCAGCAGTGGGGAGCGGGCGGCCAAAAACATTCAGTACTTC
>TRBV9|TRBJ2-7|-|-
CASSVSGTLNEQYF
TGTGCCAGCAGCGTATCCGGGACTTTAAACGAGCAGTACTTC
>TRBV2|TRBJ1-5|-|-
CASSGEAQPQHF
TGTGCCAGCAGCGGGGAGGCTCAGCCCCAGCATTTT
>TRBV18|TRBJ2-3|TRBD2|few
CASSRSLGGLDTQYF
TGTGCCAGCTCACGGAGTCTGGGAGGGTTGGATACGCAGTATTTT
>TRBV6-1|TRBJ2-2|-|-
CASMWGADTGELFF
TGTGCCAGCATGTGGGGGGCTGACACCGGGGAGCTGTTTTTT
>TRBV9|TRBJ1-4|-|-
CASSVGMYNEKLFF
TGTGCCAGCAGCGTAGGCATGTATAATGAAAAACTGTTTTTT
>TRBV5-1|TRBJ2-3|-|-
CASSLFSAADTQYF
TGCGCCAGCAGCTTGTTTTCAGCGGCAGATACGCAGTATTTT
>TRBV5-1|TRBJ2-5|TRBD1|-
CASSATGGLETQYF
TGCGCCAGCAGCGCGACAGGGGGCCTAGAGACCCAGTACTTC
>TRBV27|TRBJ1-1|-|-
CASSLGGPNTEAFF
TGTGCCAGCAGTTTAGGGGGGCCGAACACTGAAGCTTTCTTT
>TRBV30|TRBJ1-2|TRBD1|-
CASEGRGQGANGYTF
TGTGCCTCGGAAGGAAGGGGACAGGGGGCCAATGGCTACACCTTC
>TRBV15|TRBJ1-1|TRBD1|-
CATSLTGGTEAFF
TGTGCCACCAGTTTGACAGGGGGCACTGAAGCTTTCTTT